These 26 T cell receptor beta chains were sequenced from one sample in a study of T cell changes during pregnancy in multiple sclerosis. Profiling relied on immunoSEQ multiplex PCR, and the TCRdb table lists in-frame clones only, not all of them. The sample lists roughly 80,000 clones, approximately 90% occurring once. Sequenced here: peripheral blood, sampled before pregnancy. The origin of the receptors is a female donor with multiple sclerosis, enrolled in a pregnancy study.

The rearrangement links TRBV28 to TRBJ1-6; D not certain. The germline CDR1 and CDR2 sequences are MDHEN and SYDVKM. V was trimmed by 3 bases and J by 0 bases, leaving 15 bases between them. The CDR3 has 18 residues. CDR3 nucleotide sequence: TGTGCCAGCAGTTTCCCCCCGGGAGGATGCTCCTATAATTCACCCCTCCACTTT. This gives the protein CASSFPPGGCSYNSPLHF.

The rearrangement links TRBV7-2 to TRBJ1-1, with D maybe TRBD1 (5 bases). CDR1 is SGHTA, CDR2 FQGNSA, per germline. The ends were cut back, 5 bases at V and 3 bases at J, with 13 bases in the middle. CDR3 size: 14 residues. The CDR3 protein is CASSLGRAHTEAFF. The CDR3 nucleotides read TGTGCCAGCAGCCTCGGCAGGGCGCACACTGAAGCTTTCTTT.

The table lists this clone with a count of one. The gene calls are TRBV6-4 and TRBJ2-1, with 9 bases identical to TRBD1. This CDR3 has 15 amino acids. Germline CDR1 is MRHNA and CDR2 is SNTAGT. Trimming at V came to 3 bases and at J to 6 bases, leaving 6 bases not matched to a gene. The DNA for the CDR3 is TGTGCCAGCAGTGATTCCGGGACAGGGAGCAATGAGCAGTTCTTC. The encoded protein is CASSDSGTGSNEQFF.

A single count supports this clone. V gene TRBV18 combines with J gene TRBJ2-7; 7 bases align to TRBD1. CDR3 length: 13 amino acids. Per germline, CDR1 KGHSH and CDR2 LQKENI. With V trimmed by 8 bases and J by 4 bases, 8 bases remained unmatched. CDR3 sequence reads: CASTTGLGYEQYF. The CDR3 DNA follows: TGTGCCAGCACGACAGGGTTGGGTTACGAGCAGTACTTC.

This chain links TRBV12-5 with TRBJ1-5; TRBD1 matches 7 bases. Germline CDR1 reads LGHNT; CDR2 reads FRNRAP. The CDR3 has 13 residues. The V and J ends lost 1 base and 13 bases, in that order; junction bases with no gene match: 7. The CDR3 nucleotides read TGTGCTAGTGGTTTGGAGGCGGGACAGCGTCAGCATTTT. Amino acid sequence: CASGLEAGQRQHF.

This clone is classed as medium-sized (0.01 to 0.1%). This chain uses TRBV6-1 with TRBJ2-7, with 8 bases matching TRBD2. The trim removed 7 bases at V and 2 bases at J, leaving 7 bases unmatched. Germline V gene lookup returns CDR1 MNHNS and CDR2 SASEGT. This CDR3 has 14 amino acids. For the CDR3, the DNA is TGTGCCAGCACGGTAGCGGGGACCGCCTACGAGCAGTACTTC. This sequence encodes CASTVAGTAYEQYF.

The chain has TRBV5-4 and TRBJ1-4; 9 bases line up with TRBD1. The CDR3 runs 15 residues. The V gene's germline CDR1 is SGHNT and CDR2 YYREEE (reference sequence). Germline trimming cut 3 bases from V and 7 bases from J; bases unmatched to any gene: 7. In DNA form, the CDR3 reads TGTGCCAGCAGCTCTAAACAGGGGGCGAGTGAAAAACTGTTTTTT. This codes for CASSSKQGASEKLFF.

This chain connects TRBV6-1 to TRBJ2-2; a weak D match, TRBD1 (7 bases). Per the germline V gene, CDR1 is MNHNS and CDR2 is SASEGT. The CDR3 is 15 amino acids. The ends were cut back, 8 bases at V and 3 bases at J, with 16 bases in the middle. The CDR3 here is CASPLGGTDTGELFF. Written as DNA, the CDR3 is TGTGCCAGCCCACTAGGGGGGACAGACACCGGGGAGCTGTTTTTT.

The V call is TRBV4-3, the J call TRBJ2-1; 8 bases map to TRBD1. The V and J ends lost 0 bases and 4 bases, in that order; junction bases with no gene match: 8. Per germline, CDR1 LGHNA and CDR2 YSLEER. The CDR3 is 17 residues long. CDR3 protein: CASSQDPLDRAYNEQFF. The CDR3 bases are TGCGCCAGCAGCCAAGATCCCCTGGACAGGGCTTACAATGAGCAGTTCTTC.

This chain links TRBV5-4 with TRBJ1-1; 8 bases map to TRBD1. Per the germline V gene, CDR1 is SGHNT and CDR2 is YYREEE (reference sequence). CDR3 size: 18 residues. Trimming cost V 9 bases and J 1 base; bases outside gene matches: 20. CDR3 nucleotide sequence: TGTGCCACCCAAACATACAGGGGGAATGTGTTCGGGAACACTGAAGCTTTCTTT. It specifies CATQTYRGNVFGNTEAFF.

The chain joins TRBV19 to TRBJ1-2; no firm D call. Trimming left V 7 bases short and J 1 base short, with 22 bases between. This CDR3 has 17 residues. Germline V gene sequence: CDR1 LNHDA, CDR2 SQIVND (reference sequence). CDR3: CASTPFGPANLNYGYTF. The CDR3 region has the DNA TGTGCCAGTACCCCTTTTGGGCCAGCCAACCTTAACTATGGCTACACCTTC. Based on the CDR3 plus reference TRBV19 and TRBJ1-2, the full variable domain is DGGITQSPKYLFRKEGQNVTLSCEQNLNHDAMYWYRQDPGQGLRLIYYSQIVNDFQKGDIAEGYSVSREKKESFPLTVTSAQKNPTAFYLCASTPFGPANLNYGYTFGSGTRLTVV.

The gene calls are TRBV7-8 and TRBJ2-1, with 7 bases that match TRBD2. Germline-derived CDR1 and CDR2 are SGHVS and FQNEAQ. The CDR3 has 15 amino acids. Germline trimming cut 4 bases from V and 2 bases from J; bases unmatched to any gene: 5. The CDR3 reads CASSSNRGAYNEQFF. CDR3 nucleotides: TGTGCCAGCAGCTCGAATCGGGGGGCCTACAATGAGCAGTTCTTC.

V usage is TRBV9 and J usage is TRBJ2-1; a possible D gene is TRBD1 (5 bases). The CDR3 covers 15 residues. Germline V gives CDR1 SGDLS, CDR2 YYNGEE. Trimming took off 1 base at V and 3 bases at J, with 11 bases between the two ends. CDR3 coding DNA: TGTGCCAGCAGCGTAAGGCTGGACAACTACAATGAGCAGTTCTTC. Amino acids: CASSVRLDNYNEQFF.

The chain recombines TRBV11-2 with TRBJ2-7; 7 nucleotides agree with TRBD1. Germline CDR1 is SGHAT and CDR2 is FQNNGV. V was pared by 5 bases and J by 0 bases, with 7 bases of the junction left unmatched. This CDR3 contains 15 residues. The CDR3 sequence is CASSPYRGTSYEQYF. In nucleotides, the CDR3 is TGTGCCAGCAGCCCGTACAGGGGCACCTCCTACGAGCAGTACTTC.

This rearrangement joins TRBV27 to TRBJ1-1, with D perhaps TRBD1 (6 bases). CDR3 length equals 16 residues. The germline V gene encodes CDR1 MNHEY and CDR2 SMNVEV (reference sequence). V was clipped by 5 bases and J by 5 bases, with 21 bases between them. CDR3 in DNA: TGTGCCAGCAGTGTAAGGGGGGGCGCGTTAGGAACTGAAGCTTTCTTT. As protein: CASSVRGGALGTEAFF.

V is TRBV25-1 and J is TRBJ1-1; no clear D gene. V lost 7 bases and J lost 10, with 19 bases in between. The germline V gene encodes CDR1 MGHDK and CDR2 SYGVNS. CDR3 length: 13 amino acids. The CDR3 DNA reads as TGTGCCAGCACGGACTCCTGGCAGTCGCGAGCTTTCTTT. Translation gives CASTDSWQSRAFF.

This CDR3 is CASSPAGVGYTEAFF. CDR3 nucleotide sequence: TGTGCCAGCTCACCAGCGGGGGTAGGGTACACTGAAGCTTTCTTT. The chain carries TRBV18 and TRBJ1-1, with D perhaps TRBD1 (5 bases). Germline V gene sequence: CDR1 KGHSH, CDR2 LQKENI. CDR3 length: 15 residues. The germline V and J ends were trimmed by 2 bases and 3 bases, with 13 bases remaining between them.

The V gene is TRBV7-8, the J gene TRBJ1-5, with 7 bases identical to TRBD1. The CDR3 is 14 amino acids. Germline lookup yields CDR1 SGHVS and CDR2 FQNEAQ. The junction had 5 bases not matched to a gene; V was cut back by 8 bases and J by 1 base. CDR3 in amino acids: CASRKGASNQPQHF. CDR3 nucleotides: TGTGCCAGCCGCAAGGGGGCCAGCAATCAGCCCCAGCATTTT. Looking up the rest from reference TRBV7-8 and TRBJ1-5 gives the full variable domain: GAGVSQSPRYKVAKRGQDVALRCDPISGHVSLFWYQQALGQGPEFLTYFQNEAQLDKSGLPSDRFFAERPEGSVSTLKIQRTQQEDSAVYLCASRKGASNQPQHFGDGTRLSIL.

The V and J genes are TRBV5-4 and TRBJ2-1, with D maybe TRBD1 (6 bases). Trimming took off 0 bases at V and 3 bases at J, with 10 bases between the two ends. The CDR3 has 15 residues. CDR1 is SGHNT, CDR2 YYREEE, per germline (reference sequence). The CDR3 sequence: CASSLETGSYNEQFF. The CDR3 coding sequence is TGTGCCAGCAGCTTGGAGACAGGAAGCTACAATGAGCAGTTCTTC.

The chain recombines TRBV5-5 with TRBJ2-7; D not resolved. CDR1 and CDR2 from the germline V gene are SGHKS and YYEKEE (reference sequence). The CDR3 is made up of 15 amino acids. Trimming left V 0 bases short and J 1 base short, with 11 bases between. CDR3 nucleotide sequence: TGTGCCAGCAGCTTGGATCCCTTACAATCCTACGAGCAGTACTTC. This gives the protein CASSLDPLQSYEQYF.

V and J are TRBV7-3 and TRBJ1-1, with TRBD1 as a possible D gene (6 bases). Trimming stripped 4 bases from V and 1 base from J, with 7 bases between. The CDR3 has 13 residues. Germline values: CDR1 SGHTA, CDR2 FQGTGA. The CDR3 is CASSSQGNTEAFF. The CDR3 coding sequence is TGTGCCAGCAGCTCACAGGGGAACACTGAAGCTTTCTTT.

The chain employs TRBV7-8 and TRBJ1-5; tentatively, D is TRBD1 (6 bases). V dropped 2 bases and J dropped 2 bases, with 13 bases sitting between them. The CDR3 is 16 residues long. Per the germline V gene, CDR1 is SGHVS and CDR2 is FQNEAQ. The CDR3 sequence: CASSLIPGAGNQPQHF. Written as DNA, the CDR3 is TGTGCCAGCAGCTTAATTCCAGGGGCCGGCAATCAGCCCCAGCATTTT.

The sample holds one count of this clone. The V call is TRBV30, the J call TRBJ1-1; 7 bases match TRBD1. V gave up 2 bases and J gave up 4 bases; unmatched junction bases: 7. This CDR3 is built from 14 residues. Germline CDR1 and CDR2: GTSNPN and SVGIG (reference sequence). The CDR3 sequence is CAWSIRGGITEAFF. CDR3 nucleotides: TGTGCCTGGAGTATTAGAGGGGGCATCACTGAAGCTTTCTTT. Supplemented by reference TRBV30 and TRBJ1-1, the full variable domain reads SQTIHQWPATLVQPVGSPLSLECTVEGTSNPNLYWYRQAAGRGLQLLFYSVGIGQISSEVPQNLSASRPQDRQFILSSKKLLLSDSGFYLCAWSIRGGITEAFFGQGTRLTVV.

The V and J genes are TRBV12-5 and TRBJ2-3; 8 bases match TRBD2. The CDR3 covers 18 residues. J lost 7 bases, V lost 0 bases, and 15 bases had no gene match. Germline assignment: CDR1 LGHNT and CDR2 FRNRAP. CDR3: CASGLVHDGTSGLNTQYF. In DNA form, the CDR3 reads TGTGCTAGTGGTTTGGTACACGACGGCACTAGCGGCTTGAATACGCAGTATTTT.

The chain joins TRBV6-1 to TRBJ2-2; D not certain. Germline V lookup: CDR1 MNHNS, CDR2 SASEGT. The CDR3 loop spans 18 amino acids. Trimming shortened V by 1 base and J by 0 bases, and 15 bases separated the two germline ends. CDR3 coding DNA: TGTGCCAGCAGTGAAGGGGTCCGGAGCCGGCCGAACACCGGGGAGCTGTTTTTT. Protein sequence: CASSEGVRSRPNTGELFF.

The chain employs TRBV6-5 and TRBJ1-1; TRBD1 matches at 11 bases. CDR3 size: 16 residues. CDR1 MNHEY and CDR2 SVGAGI come from the germline V gene. V lost 4 bases, J lost 0 bases, and 4 bases stayed unmatched. The CDR3 DNA reads TGTGCCAGCAGTTCCGGGACAGGGGGGATGAACACTGAAGCTTTCTTT. It is translated as CASSSGTGGMNTEAFF.